This record covers a single T cell receptor beta chain. Its antigen is still unknown. Germline loops: CDR1 MNHEY, CDR2 SVGAGI. V was clipped by 6 bases and J by 1 base, with 15 bases between them. The CDR3 loop spans 15 amino acids. Primers included in the PCR were 60 Vbeta and 13 Jbeta primers. Clones were sequenced by immunoSEQ multiplex PCR, and TCRdb holds only the in-frame ones, with some missing. Among under 20,000 clones listed, approximately 84% were seen once. This specimen comes from a study of cytomegalovirus exposure and HLA in healthy donors. General observations from the study: Cytomegalovirus-associated status was assigned to approximately 160 TCR beta chains.

The chain couples TRBV6-5 to TRBJ1-1; D is uncertain. The TCR comes from a human donor in good health. The specimen was PBMCs. This CDR3 is CASSRSHARNTEAFF. CDR3 DNA sequence: TGTGCCAGCAGCAGATCACACGCCCGGAACACTGAAGCTTTCTTT.